This T cell receptor (beta chain) was sequenced for a study of beta chain features in type 1 diabetes listed by TCRdb under 2018. Background for the entire study: Patients and healthy donors did not differ in mean age, gender distribution, total cell number or subset yield. A total of roughly 99 million sorted cells were examined across all samples, and the number of cells per subset was strongly correlated with RNA yield. The study compared TCRB repertoires of sorted circulating CD4+ T cell subsets between recently diagnosed type 1 diabetes patients and matched healthy donors. Regulatory and stem cell-like memory subsets were isolated from only 8 patients and roughly eight healthy donors, whereas naive and central memory subsets came from all 30 or so donors.

The research as a whole found: Naive, central memory and regulatory TCRB repertoires appeared to be more alike among patients than among healthy donors. PCR may preferentially amplify shorter templates, but because patient and control samples were amplified and corrected together, any resulting skew would affect both groups equally. Patients with type 1 diabetes made fewer insertions and deleted more nucleotides at VDJ recombination sites, implying thymic rearrangement abnormalities. Because cDNA was sequenced instead of genomic DNA, activated cells with high expression could be over-represented, although the groups did not differ in activation or CD3 levels. HLA sub-analyses involved small numbers of individuals, so any influence of HLA type on TCRB rearrangement remained unresolved. In all four CD4+ subsets, TCRB CDR3 length was moderately but significantly shorter in type 1 diabetes patients.

The entire amount of isolated RNA was reverse transcribed using the High Capacity cDNA Reverse Transcription Kit, so the sequenced TCRB transcripts were expressed ones. Deep immunoSEQ sequencing was performed on naive, central memory and regulatory T cell samples, with an average of about 4 million total reads per sample. Sorted cells were lysed in RLT buffer, and RNA was extracted using DNase-treated RNeasy Micro or Mini kits according to cell number. Each cell subset was processed on its own to prevent cross-contamination, while patient and healthy donor samples were processed together. The immunoSEQ multiplex PCR was used to amplify TCRB sequences from cDNA, yielding 87-bp fragments that span the CDR3 region. Sequencing of the amplicons was performed on the Illumina HiSeq platform. The original pipeline was this. PCR bias was corrected computationally using synthetic template baselines, and reads within Hamming distance 2 were collapsed, with unmergeable singletons discarded. Reads were aligned against IMGT to assign V, D and J genes, CDR3 length and insertions or deletions at six rearrangement sites. Within each subset, clonotype counts were normalized to sorted cell number, and only after that were true diversity and Gini coefficients computed with the tcR R package. The overlap coefficient, calculated on TCRB nucleotide sequences, was used to quantify repertoire sharing. Out-of-frame TCRB sequences from naive cells were analyzed as a proxy for the pre-selection repertoire. Held by TCRdb, this immuneACCESS table contains in-frame sequences only and omits some clones. Under half of the omission traces to an unresolved V gene where checked; the cause of the rest is unknown. V, J and clone size reflect that table, while D and trimming were determined from the DNA. The sample has almost 350,000 clones on record, around 20% of them singletons. 0.035% to 0.05% of the sample goes to the ten largest clones.

Each donor gave one peripheral blood draw, averaging about 120 mL, which was collected into heparinised tubes. A BD FACSAria II and a panel including CD45RO, CCR7, CD25, CD127, CD95 and CD27 were used to sort naive, central memory, regulatory and stem cell-like memory CD4+ T cells. A purity above 98% was achieved for all sorted populations. PBMCs were separated immediately by Lymphoprep density gradient centrifugation and were stained directly, without being cultured. Samples were stained and sorted in pairs, with one healthy donor and one patient per experiment, so that batch effects were minimized. Trimming costs V 6 bases and J 2 bases, and their ends lie 16 bases apart. The CDR3 holds 15 amino acids from the cysteine to the phenylalanine. Solely the CDR3 DNA is kept, with 45 bases framed from the first base. CDR1 and CDR2 are drawn from the germline V gene: SGHRS, YFSETQ. A note on this clone: Its antigen is unknown. Base qualities are not at hand, and no much larger clone is one base apart.

This receptor chain uses TRBV5-1 and TRBJ2-3; 6 matching bases give a weak D call of TRBD1. Sequences were obtained from naive CD4+ T cells from blood. The cell subset or site label on this specimen signifies: true naive CD4+ T cells. The sequence came from a young woman in good health. At the DNA level, the sequence is TGCGCCAGCACCACGAGCAGGGGAACCACAGATACGCAGTATTTT. This codes for CASTTSRGTTDTQYF. Reference TRBV5-1 and TRBJ2-3 proteins supply the regions before and after the CDR3; the full variable domain is: KAGVTQTPRYLIKTRGQQVTLSCSPISGHRSVSWYQQTPGQGLQFLFEYFSETQRNKGNFPGRFSGRQFSNSRSEMNVSTLELGDSALYLCASTTSRGTTDTQYFGPGTRLTVL.